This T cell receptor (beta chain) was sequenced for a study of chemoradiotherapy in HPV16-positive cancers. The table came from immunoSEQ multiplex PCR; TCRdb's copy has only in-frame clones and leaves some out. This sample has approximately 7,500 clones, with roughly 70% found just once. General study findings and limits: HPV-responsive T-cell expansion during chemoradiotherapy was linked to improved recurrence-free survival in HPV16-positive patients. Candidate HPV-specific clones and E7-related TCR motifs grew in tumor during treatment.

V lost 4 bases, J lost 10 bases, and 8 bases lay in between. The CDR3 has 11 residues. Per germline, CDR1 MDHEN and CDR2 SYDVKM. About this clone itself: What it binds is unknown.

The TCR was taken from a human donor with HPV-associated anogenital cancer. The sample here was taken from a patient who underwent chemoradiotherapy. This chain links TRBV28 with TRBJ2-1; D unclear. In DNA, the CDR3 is TGTGCCAGCAGTTCCCTTTGGGAGCAGTTCTTC. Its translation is CASSSLWEQFF.